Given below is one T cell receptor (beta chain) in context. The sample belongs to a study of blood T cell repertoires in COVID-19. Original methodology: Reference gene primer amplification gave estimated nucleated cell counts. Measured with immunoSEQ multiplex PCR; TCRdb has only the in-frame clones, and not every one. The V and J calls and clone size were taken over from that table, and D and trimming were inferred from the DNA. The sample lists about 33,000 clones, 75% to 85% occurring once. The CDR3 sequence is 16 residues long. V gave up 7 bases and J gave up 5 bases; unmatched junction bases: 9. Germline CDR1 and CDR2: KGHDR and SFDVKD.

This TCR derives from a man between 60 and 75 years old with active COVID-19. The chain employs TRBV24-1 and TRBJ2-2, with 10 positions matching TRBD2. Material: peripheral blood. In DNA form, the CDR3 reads TGTGCCACCAGCAGCGGCCTAGCGGGAGTTACCGGGGAGCTGTTTTTT. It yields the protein CATSSGLAGVTGELFF.